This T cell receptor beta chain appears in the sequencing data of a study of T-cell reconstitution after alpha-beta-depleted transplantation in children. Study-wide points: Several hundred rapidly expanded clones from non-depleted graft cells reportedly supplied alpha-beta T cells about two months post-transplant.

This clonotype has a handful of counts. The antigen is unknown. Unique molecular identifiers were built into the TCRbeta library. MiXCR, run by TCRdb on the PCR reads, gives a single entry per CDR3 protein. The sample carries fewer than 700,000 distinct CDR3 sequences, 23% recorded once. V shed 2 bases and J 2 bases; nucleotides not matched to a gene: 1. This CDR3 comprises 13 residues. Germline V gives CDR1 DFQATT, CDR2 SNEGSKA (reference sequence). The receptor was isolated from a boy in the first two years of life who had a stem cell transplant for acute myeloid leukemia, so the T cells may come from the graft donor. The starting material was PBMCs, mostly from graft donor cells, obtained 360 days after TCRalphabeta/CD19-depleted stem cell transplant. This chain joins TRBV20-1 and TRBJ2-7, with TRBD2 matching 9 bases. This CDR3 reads CSARRGGAYEQYF. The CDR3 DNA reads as TGCAGTGCTAGACGCGGGGGGGCCTACGAGCAGTACTTC.